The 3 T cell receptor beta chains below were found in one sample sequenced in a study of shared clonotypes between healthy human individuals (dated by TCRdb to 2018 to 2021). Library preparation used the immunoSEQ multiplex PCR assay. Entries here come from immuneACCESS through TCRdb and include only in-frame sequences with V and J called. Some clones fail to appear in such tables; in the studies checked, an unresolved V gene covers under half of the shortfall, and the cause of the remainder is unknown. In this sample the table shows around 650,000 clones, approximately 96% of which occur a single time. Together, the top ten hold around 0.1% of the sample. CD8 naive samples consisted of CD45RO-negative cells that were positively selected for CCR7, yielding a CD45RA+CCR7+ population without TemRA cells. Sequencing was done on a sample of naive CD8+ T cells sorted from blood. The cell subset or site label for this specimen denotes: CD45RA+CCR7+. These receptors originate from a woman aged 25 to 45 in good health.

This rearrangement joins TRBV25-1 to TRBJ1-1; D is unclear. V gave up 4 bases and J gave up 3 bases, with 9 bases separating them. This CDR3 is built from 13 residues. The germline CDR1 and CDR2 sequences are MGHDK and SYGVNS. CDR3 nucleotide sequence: TGTGCCAGCAGTGTAGTAGGATACACTGAAGCTTTCTTT. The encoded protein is CASSVVGYTEAFF.

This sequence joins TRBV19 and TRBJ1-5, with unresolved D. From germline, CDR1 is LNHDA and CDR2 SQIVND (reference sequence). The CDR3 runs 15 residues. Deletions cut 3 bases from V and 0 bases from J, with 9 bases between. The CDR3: CASSIATASNQPQHF. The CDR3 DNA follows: TGTGCCAGTAGTATTGCGACGGCTAGCAATCAGCCCCAGCATTTT.

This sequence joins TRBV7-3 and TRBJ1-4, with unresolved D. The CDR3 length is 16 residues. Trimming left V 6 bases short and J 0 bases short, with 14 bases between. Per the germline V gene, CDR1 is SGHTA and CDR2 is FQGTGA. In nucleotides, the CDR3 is TGTGCCAGCAGTTCTAACTACAGAACAACTAATGAAAAACTGTTTTTT. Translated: CASSSNYRTTNEKLFF.